The 4 T cell receptor beta chains reported below all come from one sample, sequenced in a study of blood T cell repertoires in COVID-19. The protocol was immunoSEQ multiplex PCR, while the TCRdb copy is restricted to in-frame clones and leaves out a portion. Altogether approximately 50,000 clones are present, 90% being singletons, with the ten largest covering about 6%. Sequencing was carried out using peripheral blood. Every receptor here comes from a man between 35 and 55 years old with acute or convalescent COVID-19.

V gene TRBV5-6 combines with J gene TRBJ1-2; TRBD1 might be the D (6 bases). The CDR3 consists of 15 residues. Per the germline V gene, CDR1 is SGHDT and CDR2 is YYEEEE. V was clipped by 5 bases and J by 4 bases, with 18 bases between them. The DNA for the CDR3 is TGTGCCAGCAGGGTTAGAGGGGGGGCTTTCTATGGCTACACCTTC. Translated, it gives CASRVRGGAFYGYTF. Full variable domain (remainder filled in from reference TRBV5-6 and TRBJ1-2): DAGVTQSPTHLIKTRGQQVTLRCSPKSGHDTVSWYQQALGQGPQFIFQYYEEEERQRGNFPDRFSGHQFPNYSSELNVNALLLGDSALYLCASRVRGGAFYGYTFGSGTRLTVV.

This chain joins TRBV5-6 and TRBJ1-5, with D unresolved. The V gene lost 1 base and the J gene lost 5 bases, with 10 bases spanning the gap. The CDR3 consists of 14 residues. Germline CDR1 and CDR2: SGHDT and YYEEEE. The CDR3 reads CASSLFRQDQPQHF. The CDR3 DNA reads TGTGCCAGCAGCTTGTTCAGGCAGGATCAGCCCCAGCATTTT.

The chain recombines TRBV3-1 (or the pseudogene TRBV3-2) with TRBJ2-2, with TRBD1 identical over 9 bases. This CDR3 spans 16 amino acids. CDR1 LGHDT and CDR2 YNNKEL come from the germline V gene (reference sequence). The V gene end was trimmed by 1 base and the J gene end by 7 bases; junction bases not matched to a gene: 7. The CDR3 spells CASSQGRQGDNGELFF. The DNA for the CDR3 is TGTGCCAGCAGCCAAGGTCGACAGGGGGACAACGGGGAGCTGTTTTTT.

This chain joins TRBV7-8 and TRBJ2-1, with 14 bases matching TRBD2. Trimming took 3 bases from V and 1 from J; bases not matched to a gene: 2. The germline CDR1 and CDR2 sequences are SGHVS and FQNEAQ. The CDR3 spans 17 residues. CDR3 sequence: CASSLTSGRGSYNEQFF. In DNA form, the CDR3 reads TGTGCCAGCAGCTTGACTAGCGGGAGGGGATCCTACAATGAGCAGTTCTTC.